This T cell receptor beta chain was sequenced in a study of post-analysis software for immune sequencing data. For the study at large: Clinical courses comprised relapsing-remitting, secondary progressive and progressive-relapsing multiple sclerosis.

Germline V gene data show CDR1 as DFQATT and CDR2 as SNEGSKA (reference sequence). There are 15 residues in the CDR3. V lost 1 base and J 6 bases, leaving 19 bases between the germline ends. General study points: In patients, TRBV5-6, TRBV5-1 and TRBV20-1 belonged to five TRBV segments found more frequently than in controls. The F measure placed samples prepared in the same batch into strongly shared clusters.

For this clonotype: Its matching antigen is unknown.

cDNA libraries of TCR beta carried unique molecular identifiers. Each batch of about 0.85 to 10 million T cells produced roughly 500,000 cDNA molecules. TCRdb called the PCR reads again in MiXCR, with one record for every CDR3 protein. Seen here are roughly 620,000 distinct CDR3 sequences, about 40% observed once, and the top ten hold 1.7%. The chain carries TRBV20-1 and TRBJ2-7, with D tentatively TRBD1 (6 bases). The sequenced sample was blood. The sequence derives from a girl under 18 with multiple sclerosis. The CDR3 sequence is CSARVGNRANSEQYF. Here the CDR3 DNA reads TGCAGTGCTAGAGTGGGTAACAGGGCAAATTCCGAGCAGTACTTC.